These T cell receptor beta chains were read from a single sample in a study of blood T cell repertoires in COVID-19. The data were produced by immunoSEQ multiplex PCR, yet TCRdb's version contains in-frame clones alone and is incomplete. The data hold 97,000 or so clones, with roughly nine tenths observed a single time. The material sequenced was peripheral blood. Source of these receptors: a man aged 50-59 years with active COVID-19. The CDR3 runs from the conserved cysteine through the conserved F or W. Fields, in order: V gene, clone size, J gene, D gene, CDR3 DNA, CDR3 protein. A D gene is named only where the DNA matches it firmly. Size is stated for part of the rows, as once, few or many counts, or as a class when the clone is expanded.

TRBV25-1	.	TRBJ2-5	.	TGTGCCAGCAGGGGAGGGGGGGAGACCCAGTACTTC	CASRGGGETQYF
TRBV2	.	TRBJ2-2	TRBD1	TGTGCCAGCGGGGAAGACAGGGCCGGGGAGCTGTTTTTT	CASGEDRAGELFF
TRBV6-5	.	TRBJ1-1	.	TGTGCCAGCAGGCTACAGGCGAACACTGAAGCTTTCTTT	CASRLQANTEAFF
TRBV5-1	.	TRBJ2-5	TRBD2	TGCGCCAGCAGCTCAGCGGGGGGGCCAGAAGAGACCCAGTACTTC	CASSSAGGPEETQYF
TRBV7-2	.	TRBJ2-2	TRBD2	TGTGCCAGCAGCTCGAGGGGGGGACTAGCGGGCAACACCGGGGAGCTGTTTTTT	CASSSRGGLAGNTGELFF
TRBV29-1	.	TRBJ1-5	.	TGCAGCGTTCGTGAAACAGGGTTTCTCGGTGGTCAGCCCCAGCATTTT	CSVRETGFLGGQPQHF
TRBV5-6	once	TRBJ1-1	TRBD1	TGTGCCAGCAGCTTAGGACAGGGGGCGCTTCCCACTGAAGCTTTCTTT	CASSLGQGALPTEAFF
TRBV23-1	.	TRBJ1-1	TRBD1	TGCGCCAGCAGTCATCGGACAGGGCTACCTATGAACACTGAAGCTTTCTTT	CASSHRTGLPMNTEAFF
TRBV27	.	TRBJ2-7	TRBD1	TGTGCCAGCAGAAACGGACAGGGGAACTACGAGCAGTACTTC	CASRNGQGNYEQYF
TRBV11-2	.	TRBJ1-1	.	TGTGCCAGCAGCTTCTCGAGGAACACTGAAGCTTTCTTT	CASSFSRNTEAFF
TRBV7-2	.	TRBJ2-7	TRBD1	TGTGCCAGCAGCCGTCGGGGACAGGGTAGCCCGACCTACGAGCAGTACTTC	CASSRRGQGSPTYEQYF
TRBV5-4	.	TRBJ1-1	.	TGTGCCAGCAGCTTGGATCCCGGGTTGGGGAACACTGAAGCTTTCTTT	CASSLDPGLGNTEAFF
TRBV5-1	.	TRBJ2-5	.	TGCGCCAGCAGCTTGGGACAGACCCAAGAGACCCAGTACTTC	CASSLGQTQETQYF
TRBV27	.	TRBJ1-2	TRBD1	TGTGCCAGCAGTTTGGACAGGGGGCATCGTGGCTACACCTTC	CASSLDRGHRGYTF
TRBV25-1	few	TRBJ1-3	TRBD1	TGTGCCAGCAGTCGCGGGGACAGTCGAAACACCATATATTTT	CASSRGDSRNTIYF
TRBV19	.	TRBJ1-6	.	TGTGCCAGTAGTATGATACCCAGTTCACCCCTCCACTTT	CASSMIPSSPLHF
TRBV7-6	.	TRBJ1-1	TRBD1	TGTGCCAGCAGTCTTACAGGGGTCACCTCAAACACTGAAGCTTTCTTT	CASSLTGVTSNTEAFF
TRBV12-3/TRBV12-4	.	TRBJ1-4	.	TGTGCCAGCAGTTTAGGGGCGGGAGGAAAACTGTTTTTT	CASSLGAGGKLFF
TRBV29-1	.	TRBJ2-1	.	TGCAGCGTATGCCCTACTCGAGATTCTGAGCAGTTCTTC	CSVCPTRDSEQFF
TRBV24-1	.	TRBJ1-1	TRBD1	TGTGCCACCAGTGACAGCCGGGACAGGGGGGGAAAAGCTTTCTTT	CATSDSRDRGGKAFF
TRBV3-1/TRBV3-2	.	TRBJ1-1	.	TGTGCCAGCAGCCAAGATCGGCGGGTGGCGAAAGCTGAAGCTTTCTTT	CASSQDRRVAKAEAFF
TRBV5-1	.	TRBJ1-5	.	TGCGCCAGCAGCTGGGGGGTTGGCGATCAGCCCCAGCATTTT	CASSWGVGDQPQHF
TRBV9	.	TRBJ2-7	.	TGTGCCAGCAGCCTAACGCCAACGGGCTCCTACGAGCAGTACTTC	CASSLTPTGSYEQYF
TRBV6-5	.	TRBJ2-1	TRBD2	TGTGCCAGCAGATGGACTAGCGGGGTATTGGGTGAGCAGTTCTTC	CASRWTSGVLGEQFF
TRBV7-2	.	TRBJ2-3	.	TGTGCCAGCAGCTTAAGGGCTCGTCGGGGGTGGGGCACAGATACGCAGTATTTT	CASSLRARRGWGTDTQYF
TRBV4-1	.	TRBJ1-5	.	TGCGCCAGCAGCCCAGAGTTTCTTAGCAATCAGCCCCAGCATTTT	CASSPEFLSNQPQHF
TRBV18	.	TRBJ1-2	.	TGTGCCAGCTCCCCGAGTGGTTACTATGGCTACACCTTC	CASSPSGYYGYTF
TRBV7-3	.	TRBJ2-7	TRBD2	TGTGCCAGCGCGGAGCACGGGGGGGCGAACTACGAGCAGTACTTC	CASAEHGGANYEQYF
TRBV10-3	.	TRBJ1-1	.	TGTGCCATCACCCAGGGGAACACTGAAGCTTTCTTT	CAITQGNTEAFF
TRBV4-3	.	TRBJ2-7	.	TGCGCCAGCAGCCAAGATCTAGGGGTTATGTACGAGCAGTACTTC	CASSQDLGVMYEQYF
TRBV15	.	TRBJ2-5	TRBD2	TGTGCCACCAGCAGAGATTTGGAACTAGCGGGGGACCTCAGGGAGACCCAGTACTTC	CATSRDLELAGDLRETQYF
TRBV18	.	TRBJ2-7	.	TGTGCCAGCTCACTCAGGGTCGTGGGGATAAGCGCGGCGACGGGCGAGCAGTACTTC	CASSLRVVGISAATGEQYF
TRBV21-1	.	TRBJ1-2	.	TGTGCCAGCAGCAAAGAGCTGGAGGGCTACACCTTC	CASSKELEGYTF
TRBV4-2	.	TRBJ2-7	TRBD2	TGTGCCAGCAGCCAAGAACTAGCGGGGCCAACCTACGAGCAGTACTTC	CASSQELAGPTYEQYF
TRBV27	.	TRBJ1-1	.	TGTGCCAGCAGTTCCCAACAGGGAATGAACACTGAAGCTTTCTTT	CASSSQQGMNTEAFF
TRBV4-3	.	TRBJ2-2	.	TGCGCCAGCAGCCAAGATCGCGGGGAGCTGTTTTTT	CASSQDRGELFF
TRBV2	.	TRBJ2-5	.	TGTGCCAGCAGTGAGGTCAGCCAAGAGACCCAGTACTTC	CASSEVSQETQYF
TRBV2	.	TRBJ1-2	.	TGTGCCAGCAGTGAATCCGGACAGCTTAACTATGGCTACACCTTC	CASSESGQLNYGYTF
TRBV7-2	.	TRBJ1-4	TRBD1	TGTGCCAGCAGCCGCCGGGACAGGGGGTCGTTTTACGAAAAACTGTTTTTT	CASSRRDRGSFYEKLFF
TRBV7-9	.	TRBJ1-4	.	TGTGCCAGCAGCCCAGACAGGTTGGAGACTAATGAAAAACTGTTTTTT	CASSPDRLETNEKLFF
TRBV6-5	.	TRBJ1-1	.	TGTGCCAGCACCTCCCTTGGAGGTAACACTGAAGCTTTCTTT	CASTSLGGNTEAFF
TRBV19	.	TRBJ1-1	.	TGTGCCAGTAGTATGCCCCGGACAGCCACTGAAGCTTTCTTT	CASSMPRTATEAFF
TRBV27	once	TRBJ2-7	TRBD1	TGTGCCAGCAGTTTAGTGACAGGGAAGGTGGACGAGCAGTACTTC	CASSLVTGKVDEQYF
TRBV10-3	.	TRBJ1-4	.	TGTGCCATCAGGACAGGACGTAATGAAAAACTGTTTTTT	CAIRTGRNEKLFF
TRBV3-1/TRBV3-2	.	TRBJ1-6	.	TGTGCCAGCAGCCAAAGGGGCAGGGGAGATTCACCCCTCCACTTT	CASSQRGRGDSPLHF
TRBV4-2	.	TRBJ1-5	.	TGTGCCAGCAGCCAAGTTGCGGGGACCAATCAGCCCCAGCATTTT	CASSQVAGTNQPQHF
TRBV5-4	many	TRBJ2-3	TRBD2	TGTGCCAGCAGCTTGGCCCCGGGACTAGCGGGGGGGAATACGCAGTATTTT	CASSLAPGLAGGNTQYF
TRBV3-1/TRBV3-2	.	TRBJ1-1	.	TGTGCCAGCAGCCTACAGGGAACTGAAGCTTTCTTT	CASSLQGTEAFF
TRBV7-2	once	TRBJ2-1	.	TGTGCCAGCAGCGATCGGGGCTACAATGAGCAGTTCTTC	CASSDRGYNEQFF
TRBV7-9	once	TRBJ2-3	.	TGTGCCAGCAGCTCGCCACTCACAGCTAGCACAGATACGCAGTATTTT	CASSSPLTASTDTQYF
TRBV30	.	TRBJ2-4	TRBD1	TGTGCCTGGAGTGGACAGGGTTTAGGCAAAAACATTCAGTACTTC	CAWSGQGLGKNIQYF